Sequencing of this TCR beta chain was carried out in a study of cytomegalovirus exposure and HLA in healthy donors. Turning to the study itself: A prior analysis found about 110 million unique TCR beta sequences from around 180 million T cells.

The J segment lost 6 bases and the V segment lost 4 bases, leaving 7 bases of the junction unmatched. Germline V gene data show CDR1 as SGHNT and CDR2 as YYREEE (reference sequence). This CDR3 comprises 15 residues. The PCR used 60 Vbeta and 13 Jbeta primers. Libraries were prepared by immunoSEQ multiplex PCR; TCRdb keeps only in-frame clonotypes and omits some of them. Of 100,000 to 150,000 clones listed, roughly 76% are singletons. The origin of this receptor is a woman in her forties or fifties in good health and CMV-seronegative. The chain carries TRBV5-4 and TRBJ1-4, with TRBD1 matching 9 bases. The source material was PBMCs. CDR3 DNA sequence: TGTGCCAGCAGCCAGTCGGGACAGGGATATGAAAAACTGTTTTTT. Translating it yields CASSQSGQGYEKLFF. The whole variable domain, remainder taken from reference TRBV5-4 and TRBJ1-4, is ETGVTQSPTHLIKTRGQQVTLRCSSQSGHNTVSWYQQALGQGPQFIFQYYREEENGRGNFPPRFSGLQFPNYSSELNVNALELDDSALYLCASSQSGQGYEKLFFGSGTQLSVL.